This entry lists 20 T cell receptor beta chains sequenced from one sample in a study of blood T cell repertoires in COVID-19. Repertoires were generated with immunoSEQ multiplex PCR, while TCRdb's copy carries only in-frame clones and drops some. The data contain roughly 230,000 clones, around 82% of them singletons. Sequencing was done on a sample of PBMCs or T cells enriched from blood (not recorded which). The receptors here all came from a man in his fifties or sixties who had recovered from COVID-19.

The J gene is TRBJ2-2, the V gene TRBV11-3, with TRBD2 identical over 7 bases. This CDR3 has 16 residues. Germline V CDR1 and CDR2: SGHNT, YENEEA. The V and J ends lost 2 bases and 4 bases, in that order; junction bases with no gene match: 7. The CDR3 region has the DNA TGTGCCAGCAGCTTAAGCCGTTCGGGGGGCACCGGGGAGCTGTTTTTT. It yields the protein CASSLSRSGGTGELFF.

CDR3 amino acids: CASSLEQVSPQHF. The CDR3, as DNA: TGTGCCAGCAGCTTAGAACAGGTTTCGCCCCAGCATTTT. The rearrangement joins TRBV7-2 to TRBJ1-5, with D possibly being TRBD1 (5 bases). The CDR3 runs to 13 residues. Germline CDR1 is SGHTA and CDR2 is FQGNSA. V was clipped by 1 base and J by 9 bases, with 10 bases between them.

The chain combines TRBV7-3 with TRBJ1-4; 7 nucleotides agree with TRBD1. V was clipped by 4 bases and J by 12 bases; unmatched bases: 14. Germline V gene sequence: CDR1 SGHTA, CDR2 FQGTGA. This CDR3 is 15 amino acids long. The CDR3, as DNA: TGTGCCAGCAGCTGCCGGGACAGACCCGTATTGGAACTGTTTTTT. Protein product: CASSCRDRPVLELFF.

This clone was detected only once. The chain uses TRBV9 and TRBJ1-6; TRBD1 is a possible D gene (5 bases). V lost 0 bases and J lost 5, with 9 bases in between. The CDR3 has 15 amino acids. The germline CDR1 and CDR2 sequences are SGDLS and YYNGEE. CDR3 loop: CASSVEARDNSPLHF. In nucleotides, the CDR3 is TGTGCCAGCAGCGTAGAGGCCAGGGATAATTCACCCCTCCACTTT.

This clone was observed a few times. The J gene is TRBJ2-3, the V gene TRBV11-2; 13 bases map to TRBD2. With 4 bases clipped from V and 0 bases from J, the junction kept 7 bases outside the gene matches. The CDR3 sequence is 18 residues long. CDR1 is SGHAT, CDR2 FQNNGV, per germline. CDR3 protein: CASSSTTSGGLSTDTQYF. CDR3 bases: TGTGCCAGCAGCTCCACGACTAGCGGGGGGTTGAGCACAGATACGCAGTATTTT.

V usage is TRBV7-2 and J usage is TRBJ2-7, with D tentatively TRBD1 (6 bases). V was trimmed by 5 bases and J by 7 bases, leaving 21 bases between them. The CDR3 has 15 amino acids. Germline V gene sequence: CDR1 SGHTA, CDR2 FQGNSA. The DNA for the CDR3 is TGTGCCAGCAGCCGGGGAAACAGGGTTTCTGAAGAGCAGTACTTC. Protein product: CASSRGNRVSEEQYF. The whole variable domain, remainder taken from reference TRBV7-2 and TRBJ2-7, is GAGVSQSPSNKVTEKGKDVELRCDPISGHTALYWYRQSLGQGLEFLIYFQGNSAPDKSGLPSDRFSAERTGGSVSTLTIQRTQQEDSAVYLCASSRGNRVSEEQYFGPGTRLTVT.

This clone was observed a few times. The sample has other DNA sequences that encode this CDR3 too. The rearrangement links TRBV5-1 to TRBJ1-6; 7 bases are shared with TRBD1. This CDR3 contains 14 residues. Trimming at V came to 1 base and at J to 7 bases, leaving 2 bases not matched to a gene. Germline loops: CDR1 SGHRS, CDR2 YFSETQ. The CDR3 spells CASSLTGDNSPLHF. CDR3 bases: TGCGCCAGCAGCTTGACAGGGGACAATTCACCCCTCCACTTT. Looking up the rest from reference TRBV5-1 and TRBJ1-6 gives the full variable domain: KAGVTQTPRYLIKTRGQQVTLSCSPISGHRSVSWYQQTPGQGLQFLFEYFSETQRNKGNFPGRFSGRQFSNSRSEMNVSTLELGDSALYLCASSLTGDNSPLHFGNGTRLTVT.

This clone appeared once. This chain links TRBV9 with TRBJ2-1, with 11 nucleotides matching TRBD1. This CDR3 spans 15 amino acids. Trimming cost V 3 bases and J 6 bases; bases outside gene matches: 5. Germline V CDR1 and CDR2: SGDLS, YYNGEE. The CDR3 coding sequence is TGTGCCAGCAGCGACCGGGACAGGGGGGGCAATGAGCAGTTCTTC. Protein product: CASSDRDRGGNEQFF.

The rearrangement links TRBV29-1 to TRBJ1-1; TRBD1 might be the D (5 bases). This CDR3 is 13 amino acids long. Germline V gene lookup returns CDR1 SQVTM and CDR2 ANQGSEA. The ends were cut back, 3 bases at V and 3 bases at J, with 11 bases in the middle. This chain's CDR3 is CSVDKWGDTEAFF. The CDR3 DNA sequence: TGCAGCGTTGACAAGTGGGGGGACACTGAAGCTTTCTTT. The whole variable domain, filled in from reference TRBV29-1 and TRBJ1-1, reads SAVISQKPSRDICQRGTSLTIQCQVDSQVTMMFWYRQQPGQSLTLIATANQGSEATYESGFVIDKFPISRPNLTFSTLTVSNMSPEDSSIYLCSVDKWGDTEAFFGQGTRLTVV.

This rearrangement joins TRBV5-5 to TRBJ2-3, with D perhaps TRBD1 (10 bases). The length of the CDR3 is 19 residues. Trimming stripped 2 bases from V and 4 bases from J, with 26 bases between. CDR1 is SGHKS, CDR2 YYEKEE, per germline (reference sequence). The CDR3 DNA follows: TGTGCCAGCAGCTTAGGGACAGGGGTTTCTTTAGCGGGAGCAGATACGCAGTATTTT. As protein: CASSLGTGVSLAGADTQYF. Together with reference TRBV5-5 and TRBJ2-3, the CDR3 gives the full variable domain: DAGVTQSPTHLIKTRGQQVTLRCSPISGHKSVSWYQQVLGQGPQFIFQYYEKEERGRGNFPDRFSARQFPNYSSELNVNALLLGDSALYLCASSLGTGVSLAGADTQYFGPGTRLTVL.

This clone showed up just a few times. This chain joins TRBV27 and TRBJ1-6; tentatively, D is TRBD1 (5 bases). The ends were cut back, 3 bases at V and 8 bases at J, with 11 bases in the middle. Germline V gene sequence: CDR1 MNHEY, CDR2 SMNVEV (reference sequence). The CDR3 has 14 residues. The CDR3 coding sequence is TGTGCCAGCAGTTTTCAGGGTATCGATTCACCCCTCCACTTT. This encodes CASSFQGIDSPLHF.

V and J are TRBV4-3 and TRBJ2-7, with 7 bases lining up with TRBD2. V shed 0 bases, J shed 2 bases, and the junction held 7 bases outside the gene matches. Germline V lookup: CDR1 LGHNA, CDR2 YSLEER. There are 16 residues in the CDR3. The CDR3 spells CASSQDLPSGPYEQYF. CDR3 bases: TGCGCCAGCAGCCAAGATCTGCCTAGCGGTCCCTACGAGCAGTACTTC.

The gene calls are TRBV6-4 and TRBJ2-1, with D perhaps matching TRBD1 (7 bases). CDR3 length: 13 amino acids. V lost 8 bases and J lost 10, with 18 bases in between. Germline V lookup: CDR1 MRHNA, CDR2 SNTAGT. The CDR3 DNA follows: TGTGCCAGCCAGGGGGGAAATTCGGAGGAGCAGTTCTTC. It specifies CASQGGNSEEQFF.

Here the CDR3 DNA reads TGTGCCAGCAGCGTGGCCCCCGGGACATCCTACGAGCAGTACTTC. It encodes CASSVAPGTSYEQYF. The chain recombines TRBV9 with TRBJ2-7, with a possible D match to TRBD1 (6 bases). Deletions cut 2 bases from V and 1 base from J, with 13 bases between. This CDR3 is 15 amino acids long. CDR1 is SGDLS and CDR2 is YYNGEE in the germline V gene. The full variable domain, completed using reference TRBV9 and TRBJ2-7, is DSGVTQTPKHLITATGQRVTLRCSPRSGDLSVYWYQQSLDQGLQFLIQYYNGEERAKGNILERFSAQQFPDLHSELNLSSLELGDSALYFCASSVAPGTSYEQYFGPGTRLTVT.

The V call is TRBV28, the J call TRBJ1-6, with D uncertain. V was pared by 1 base and J by 10 bases, with 11 bases between. This CDR3 spans 14 amino acids. The V gene's germline CDR1 is MDHEN and CDR2 SYDVKM. The CDR3 protein is CASSLLGVGSPLHF. The CDR3 bases are TGTGCCAGCAGTTTATTAGGAGTAGGATCACCCCTCCACTTT. Based on the CDR3 plus reference TRBV28 and TRBJ1-6, the full variable domain is DVKVTQSSRYLVKRTGEKVFLECVQDMDHENMFWYRQDPGLGLRLIYFSYDVKMKEKGDIPEGYSVSREKKERFSLILESASTNQTSMYLCASSLLGVGSPLHFGNGTRLTVT.

The rearrangement uses TRBV28 and TRBJ1-2; perhaps TRBD1 as D (5 bases). The germline gives CDR1 MDHEN, CDR2 SYDVKM. The CDR3 contains 14 residues. V was cut by 2 bases and J by 7 bases, with 14 bases left in between. CDR3 DNA sequence: TGTGCCAGCAGTTTACCCATTGGGGCGCTTGGCTACACCTTC. Residues: CASSLPIGALGYTF.

This sequence joins TRBV28 and TRBJ1-3; TRBD1 matches 9 bases. The CDR3 sequence is 15 residues long. Germline V gene data show CDR1 as MDHEN and CDR2 as SYDVKM. Trimming at V came to 6 bases and at J to 6 bases, leaving 9 bases not matched to a gene. This CDR3 is CASRPTGGLANTIYF. The CDR3 DNA sequence: TGTGCCAGCAGGCCCACAGGGGGCTTGGCAAACACCATATATTTT.

The J gene is TRBJ2-7, the V gene TRBV28, with TRBD1 identical over 11 bases. V shed 6 bases, J shed 4 bases, and the junction held 11 bases outside the gene matches. The CDR3 extends over 16 amino acids. The V gene's germline CDR1 is MDHEN and CDR2 SYDVKM. CDR3 bases: TGTGCCAGCAGCCCTGGGACAGGGGGATCTCAGTACGAGCAGTACTTC. Its translation is CASSPGTGGSQYEQYF.

There are a few counts of this clone. This chain joins TRBV18 and TRBJ1-6; unclear D gene. The length of the CDR3 is 15 residues. The germline V gene encodes CDR1 KGHSH and CDR2 LQKENI. With 0 bases removed from V and 9 bases from J, the gap between germline ends came to 12 bases. Written as DNA, the CDR3 is TGTGCCAGCTCACCACCGGGAGGGTCTGGTTCACCCCTCCACTTT. It is translated as CASSPPGGSGSPLHF.

Written as DNA, the CDR3 is TGTGCCAGGGCCCGAATAGGGACAGAATATAATTCACCCCTCCACTTT. Translating it yields CARARIGTEYNSPLHF. This chain joins TRBV7-5 and TRBJ1-6; whether TRBD1, the table's D call, matches the DNA was not checked. TRBV7-5 is a documented pseudogene. CDR3 length equals 16 residues.